The 27 T cell receptor beta chains reported below all come from one sample, sequenced in a study of vaccination and CD4 T cells after COVID-19. Sample treatment: approximately 9-day PBMC culture with coronavirus spike peptide pools or control peptides (ViraFEST assay). According to the study, CD4+ T cells from the unexposed donor were gathered ahead of the COVID-19 pandemic (2011-2018). The antigens of these receptors remain unknown. Sequencing of the DNA from cultured CD4+ T cells was carried out with the Oncomine TCR Beta short-read assay. TCRdb re-analysed the PCR reads in MiXCR, keeping a single row per CDR3 protein. The top ten hold 25% to 35% of the sample, which has thousands of distinct CDR3 sequences, about 26% seen once. The sequencing input was CD4+ T cells from blood, cultured in vitro. These receptors were taken from a human donor in good health.

The CDR3 sequence: CASSPGTGVSNQPQHF. The DNA for the CDR3 is TGTGCCAGTAGTCCTGGGACAGGGGTTAGCAATCAGCCCCAGCATTTT. J is TRBJ1-5 and V is TRBV19; TRBD1 matches at 10 bases. With V trimmed by 5 bases and J by 0 bases, 4 bases remained unmatched. CDR1 is LNHDA and CDR2 is SQIVND in the germline V gene (reference sequence). This CDR3 has 16 residues.

The chain couples TRBV5-1 to TRBJ1-2; TRBD1 agrees at 8 bases. The CDR3 runs to 14 residues. Trimming removed 1 base from V and 3 bases from J; junction bases left unmatched: 2. CDR1 SGHRS and CDR2 YFSETQ come from the germline V gene. CDR3 loop: CASSLLTGDYGYTF. The CDR3 nucleotides are TGCGCCAGCAGCTTGTTGACAGGGGACTATGGCTACACCTTC. The variable domain in full, with the rest retrieved from reference TRBV5-1 and TRBJ1-2, is KAGVTQTPRYLIKTRGQQVTLSCSPISGHRSVSWYQQTPGQGLQFLFEYFSETQRNKGNFPGRFSGRQFSNSRSEMNVSTLELGDSALYLCASSLLTGDYGYTFGSGTRLTVV.

The V call is TRBV7-3, the J call TRBJ2-2; 8 nucleotides line up with TRBD2. The V and J ends lost 5 bases and 1 base, in that order; junction bases with no gene match: 3. Germline V gene lookup returns CDR1 SGHTA and CDR2 FQGTGA. The CDR3 length is 15 residues. The CDR3 sequence: CASSLSGGNTGELFF. Here the CDR3 DNA reads TGTGCCAGCAGCCTGAGCGGGGGGAACACCGGGGAGCTGTTTTTT.

This clonotype turned up a few times. This chain connects TRBV2 to TRBJ2-5; D is ambiguous. V gave up 2 bases and J gave up 4 bases, with 5 bases separating them. The germline V gene has CDR1 SNHLY and CDR2 FYNNEI. CDR3 length equals 12 residues. CDR3 loop: CASSELRETQYF. The DNA of the CDR3 is TGTGCCAGCAGTGAACTGAGAGAGACCCAGTACTTC.

The rearrangement joins TRBV19 to TRBJ2-3, with 7 bases aligning to TRBD1. The CDR3 contains 15 residues. Germline assignment: CDR1 LNHDA and CDR2 SQIVND (reference sequence). V shed 4 bases and J 2 bases; nucleotides not matched to a gene: 6. The CDR3 sequence is CASSRTGRTTDTQYF. CDR3 DNA sequence: TGTGCCAGTAGTAGGACAGGTCGTACCACAGATACGCAGTATTTT. Full variable domain (rest looked up from reference TRBV19 and TRBJ2-3): DGGITQSPKYLFRKEGQNVTLSCEQNLNHDAMYWYRQDPGQGLRLIYYSQIVNDFQKGDIAEGYSVSREKKESFPLTVTSAQKNPTAFYLCASSRTGRTTDTQYFGPGTRLTVL.

This clonotype showed up just a few times. The chain is built from TRBV20-1 and TRBJ1-2; D is possibly TRBD1 (5 bases). CDR3 size: 12 residues. Germline V gene sequence: CDR1 DFQATT, CDR2 SNEGSKA (reference sequence). V lost 4 bases and J 8 bases, leaving 14 bases between the germline ends. CDR3 residues: CSATDSLEGYTF. In DNA, the CDR3 is TGCAGTGCTACCGACAGTCTTGAGGGCTACACCTTC.

The V and J genes are TRBV7-9 and TRBJ2-2; D remains unclear. Germline V gene data show CDR1 as SEHNR and CDR2 as FQNEAQ (reference sequence). The CDR3 sequence is 13 residues long. V lost 0 bases to trimming and J lost 4 bases, with 3 bases between them. CDR3 bases: TGTGCCAGCAGCTTAGCTGTCACCGGGGAGCTGTTTTTT. Protein product: CASSLAVTGELFF.

This chain uses TRBV2 with TRBJ2-6; D ambiguous. Per the germline V gene, CDR1 is SNHLY and CDR2 is FYNNEI. The CDR3 spans 14 residues. V was clipped by 4 bases and J by 0 bases, with 4 bases between them. Here the CDR3 reads CASSVRSGANVLTF. For the CDR3, the DNA is TGTGCCAGCAGTGTACGCTCTGGGGCCAACGTCCTGACTTTC. Full variable domain (rest looked up from reference TRBV2 and TRBJ2-6): EPEVTQTPSHQVTQMGQEVILRCVPISNHLYFYWYRQILGQKVEFLVSFYNNEISEKSEIFDDQFSVERPDGSNFTLKIRSTKLEDSAMYFCASSVRSGANVLTFGAGSRLTVL.

The rearrangement joins TRBV6-1 to TRBJ1-2; D is unclear. Deletions cut 0 bases from V and 4 bases from J, with 12 bases between. Germline values: CDR1 MNHNS, CDR2 SASEGT. The CDR3 length is 15 residues. The CDR3 reads CASSEAPLLGYGYTF. The CDR3 DNA reads as TGTGCCAGCAGTGAAGCCCCACTTCTCGGCTATGGCTACACCTTC.

This sequence joins TRBV7-6 and TRBJ2-5; D possibly corresponds to TRBD1 (5 bases). Trimming left V 1 base short and J 1 base short, with 10 bases between. CDR3 size: 15 residues. Germline values: CDR1 SGHVS, CDR2 FNYEAQ. CDR3 DNA sequence: TGTGCCAGCAGCTTAGATCAGGGATTCCAAGAGACCCAGTACTTC. Translated: CASSLDQGFQETQYF.

This clonotype has only a few counts. The V gene is TRBV2, the J gene TRBJ1-1, with 9 bases matching TRBD1. The germline V gene has CDR1 SNHLY and CDR2 FYNNEI. Trimming took 8 bases from V and 4 from J; bases not matched to a gene: 5. This CDR3 has 13 residues. The CDR3 is CASGGQGGTEAFF. The CDR3 DNA reads TGTGCCAGCGGGGGACAGGGTGGCACTGAAGCTTTCTTT.

Worth noting for this clonotype: One end of the junction varies from germline; a read error may be responsible. V gene TRBV11-3 combines with J gene TRBJ2-1; D is ambiguous. In germline, CDR1 is SGHNT, CDR2 YENEEA. This CDR3 is built from 13 residues. CDR3 nucleotides: TGTGCTAGCAGCTTAAATCTCGTTAATGAGCAGTTCTTC. The encoded protein is CASSLNLVNEQFF.

The chain employs TRBV6-1 and TRBJ1-2; D remains unclear. Between the trimmed V and J ends, which lost 8 bases and 8 bases, there was a span of 15 bases. Germline loops: CDR1 MNHNS, CDR2 SASEGT. This CDR3 has 12 amino acids. CDR3: CASVMDLRGYTF. As DNA, the CDR3 is TGTGCCAGCGTTATGGACCTCAGAGGCTACACCTTC.

The chain recombines TRBV7-6 with TRBJ1-2; D is ambiguous. Between the trimmed V and J ends, which lost 5 bases and 3 bases, there was a span of 10 bases. This CDR3 has 13 amino acids. Germline CDR1 and CDR2: SGHVS and FNYEAQ. The CDR3 nucleotides are TGTGCCAGCAGCGCAGGCTCGGACTATGGCTACACCTTC. This translates into CASSAGSDYGYTF.

The gene calls are TRBV6-5 and TRBJ1-3; D unclear. Trimming shortened V by 2 bases and J by 4 bases, and 9 bases separated the two germline ends. CDR1 MNHEY and CDR2 SVGAGI come from the germline V gene. CDR3 length equals 14 residues. The CDR3 DNA reads as TGTGCCAGCAGTTACGGGGTGCAGGGAAACACCATATATTTT. Protein sequence: CASSYGVQGNTIYF.

This clonotype was seen only a few times. The chain carries TRBV24-1 and TRBJ2-3, with 9 positions matching TRBD2. The junction had 6 bases not matched to a gene; V was cut back by 7 bases and J by 5 bases. Germline lookup yields CDR1 KGHDR and CDR2 SFDVKD. The CDR3 sequence is 14 residues long. The CDR3 region is CATRSSGGGDTQYF. Here the CDR3 DNA reads TGTGCCACCAGAAGTAGCGGGGGAGGAGATACGCAGTATTTT.

On this clonotype itself: A read error may explain this, as a much larger clone is one base away. The chain employs TRBV19 and TRBJ2-7, with D maybe TRBD2 (6 bases). V was shortened by 1 base and J by 6 bases, with 16 bases between the two germline ends. CDR3 length: 15 amino acids. CDR1 is LNHDA, CDR2 SQIVND, per germline (reference sequence). The DNA for the CDR3 is TGTGCCAGTAGTATAGGCCCGGGACGGGGAGGCGAGCAGTACTTC. This translates into CASSIGPGRGGEQYF. The variable domain in full, with the rest retrieved from reference TRBV19 and TRBJ2-7, is DGGITQSPKYLFRKEGQNVTLSCEQNLNHDAMYWYRQDPGQGLRLIYYSQIVNDFQKGDIAEGYSVSREKKESFPLTVTSAQKNPTAFYLCASSIGPGRGGEQYFGPGTRLTVT.

The chain links TRBV28 to TRBJ1-6, with TRBD1 as a possible D gene (5 bases). The CDR3 length is 13 residues. Germline V gene sequence: CDR1 MDHEN, CDR2 SYDVKM. The ends were cut back, 4 bases at V and 14 bases at J, with 15 bases in the middle. For the CDR3, the DNA is TGTGCCAGCAGTTCTCCTGGGGGTATATCCCTCCACTTT. It translates to CASSSPGGISLHF. The full variable domain, with the rest looked up from reference TRBV28 and TRBJ1-6, is DVKVTQSSRYLVKRTGEKVFLECVQDMDHENMFWYRQDPGLGLRLIYFSYDVKMKEKGDIPEGYSVSREKKERFSLILESASTNQTSMYLCASSSPGGISLHFGNGTRLTVT.

V and J are TRBV5-1 and TRBJ2-1; 16 nucleotides line up with TRBD2. Germline V lookup: CDR1 SGHRS, CDR2 YFSETQ. V dropped 4 bases and J dropped 5; count of bases not matched to a gene: 12. The CDR3 is made up of 19 amino acids. The CDR3 DNA reads as TGCGCCAGCAGCCCTGCCGGGACTAGCGGGGGGGCCTACCACAATGAGCAGTTCTTC. Translating it yields CASSPAGTSGGAYHNEQFF. The whole variable domain, filled in from reference TRBV5-1 and TRBJ2-1, reads KAGVTQTPRYLIKTRGQQVTLSCSPISGHRSVSWYQQTPGQGLQFLFEYFSETQRNKGNFPGRFSGRQFSNSRSEMNVSTLELGDSALYLCASSPAGTSGGAYHNEQFFGPGTRLTVL.

This clonotype was seen once. J is TRBJ1-5 and V is TRBV3-1, with a possible D match to TRBD1 (5 bases). This CDR3 is 16 amino acids long. The germline gives CDR1 LGHDT, CDR2 YNNKEL (reference sequence). Deletions cut 1 base from V and 3 bases from J, with 13 bases between. CDR3: CASSQASPGNNQPQHF. In DNA, the CDR3 is TGTGCCAGCAGCCAAGCATCGCCAGGGAACAATCAGCCCCAGCATTTT.

The V call is TRBV7-3, the J call TRBJ2-3, with 7 bases lining up with TRBD2. This CDR3 region has 15 residues. Trimming took 4 bases from V and 2 from J; bases not matched to a gene: 6. In germline, CDR1 is SGHTA, CDR2 FQGTGA. In nucleotides, the CDR3 is TGTGCCAGCAGCTCAAAGCGGGGTCACACAGATACGCAGTATTTT. It codes for CASSSKRGHTDTQYF. The variable domain in full, completed from reference TRBV7-3 and TRBJ2-3, reads GAGVSQTPSNKVTEKGKYVELRCDPISGHTALYWYRQSLGQGPEFLIYFQGTGAADDSGLPNDRFFAVRPEGSVSTLKIQRTERGDSAVYLCASSSKRGHTDTQYFGPGTRLTVL.

This clonotype is categorized as medium-sized. The gene calls are TRBV19 and TRBJ1-2, with unresolved D. Trimming removed 7 bases at V and 5 bases at J, with 11 bases between. Germline V lookup: CDR1 LNHDA, CDR2 SQIVND (reference sequence). This CDR3 has 12 amino acids. DNA of the CDR3: TGTGCCAGTACGGGTGGGGTATATGGCTACACCTTC. The encoded protein is CASTGGVYGYTF. The variable domain in full, with the rest retrieved from reference TRBV19 and TRBJ1-2, is DGGITQSPKYLFRKEGQNVTLSCEQNLNHDAMYWYRQDPGQGLRLIYYSQIVNDFQKGDIAEGYSVSREKKESFPLTVTSAQKNPTAFYLCASTGGVYGYTFGSGTRLTVV.

J is TRBJ2-2 and V is TRBV20-1, with 11 bases fitting TRBD1. J was trimmed by 4 bases and V by 6 bases; bases with no gene match: 4. CDR3 size: 14 residues. The germline CDR1 and CDR2 sequences are DFQATT and SNEGSKA (reference sequence). The CDR3 sequence: CSASGTGGTGELFF. The CDR3 DNA sequence: TGCAGTGCGTCCGGGACAGGGGGCACCGGGGAGCTGTTTTTT.

This clonotype was detected only a few times. The chain carries TRBV7-9 and TRBJ2-7; TRBD2 might be the D (6 bases). Trimming left V 3 bases short and J 0 bases short, with 12 bases between. This CDR3 has 15 residues. CDR1 is SEHNR, CDR2 FQNEAQ, per germline (reference sequence). CDR3 loop: CASSFTDGGSYEQYF. The CDR3 DNA sequence: TGTGCCAGCAGCTTTACCGACGGGGGCTCCTACGAGCAGTACTTC.

The rearrangement links TRBV12-5 to TRBJ1-2, with TRBD1 as a possible D gene (6 bases). This CDR3 is built from 13 residues. Germline V gene sequence: CDR1 LGHNT, CDR2 FRNRAP. Trimming left V 6 bases short and J 4 bases short, with 12 bases between. CDR3 sequence: CASGPGQSYGYTF. DNA of the CDR3: TGTGCTAGTGGCCCAGGACAGAGCTATGGCTACACCTTC.

J is TRBJ2-3 and V is TRBV5-4; 7 nucleotides align to TRBD2. The V and J ends lost 0 bases and 0 bases, in that order; junction bases with no gene match: 4. Germline V gene lookup returns CDR1 SGHNT and CDR2 YYREEE (reference sequence). The CDR3 loop spans 16 amino acids. CDR3 DNA sequence: TGTGCCAGCAGCTTGGCCCTAGCGGTTAGCACAGATACGCAGTATTTT. The encoded protein is CASSLALAVSTDTQYF. The whole variable domain, filled in from reference TRBV5-4 and TRBJ2-3, reads ETGVTQSPTHLIKTRGQQVTLRCSSQSGHNTVSWYQQALGQGPQFIFQYYREEENGRGNFPPRFSGLQFPNYSSELNVNALELDDSALYLCASSLALAVSTDTQYFGPGTRLTVL.

This CDR3 is CASSQEQTIRNYEQYF. The CDR3 nucleotides read TGCGCCAGCAGCCAAGAACAAACGATTCGAAACTACGAGCAGTACTTC. The chain uses TRBV4-1 and TRBJ2-7; the D is unclear. V dropped 0 bases and J dropped 3 bases, with 15 bases sitting between them. This CDR3 contains 16 residues. Germline V gene lookup returns CDR1 MGHRA and CDR2 YSYEKL.